This TCR beta chain was sequenced for a study of blood T cell repertoires in COVID-19. Study in general: The analysed material was cDNA or gDNA that came from T cells, B-cell-depleted T cells, or PBMCs.

The length of the CDR3 is 19 residues. Generated by immunoSEQ multiplex PCR, the TCRdb table keeps only in-frame clones and is missing some. The sample has around 180,000 clones, 80% to 90% seen once; the top ten hold about 12%. The sample taken for sequencing was peripheral blood. The J gene is TRBJ2-2, the V gene TRBV21-1; the DNA was not compared with TRBD2, the D call given in the table. TRBV21-1 is listed as a pseudogene. This receptor was obtained from an elderly woman with COVID-19, enrolled during active disease. In DNA, the CDR3 is TGTGCCAGCAGCCATCTGGCTCTGGGAGCGGGAGACTACACCGGGGAGCTGTTTTTT. Translating gives CASSHLALGAGDYTGELFF.